This T cell receptor beta chain was profiled in a study of blood T cells in healthy people across ages. CDR3 length: 15 residues. Unmatched junction bases numbered 9, after V lost 7 bases and J lost 2 bases. The germline CDR1 and CDR2 sequences are MDHEN and SYDVKM. Primed by a sample-barcoded 5' primer and a J-beta primer mix, a second PCR proceeded for roughly 7 to 12 cycles. TCRdb reprocessed the 5' RACE reads via MiXCR and lists one record per CDR3 protein. The profile shows around 990,000 distinct CDR3 sequences, almost 25% of them singletons. The sample also formed part of further work on T cells of mothers and their children. Turning to that study: Unrelated mother-child pairs always had slightly, but never significantly, lower normalized overlap than related pairs.

This chain joins TRBV28 and TRBJ2-3, with TRBD2 matching over 7 bases. The TCR originated in a girl aged 2 to 9 in good health. Sequenced input: blood. The CDR3 region is CASTRPGGTTDTQYF. The DNA for the CDR3 is TGTGCCAGCACTCGGCCGGGAGGTACCACAGATACGCAGTATTTT.